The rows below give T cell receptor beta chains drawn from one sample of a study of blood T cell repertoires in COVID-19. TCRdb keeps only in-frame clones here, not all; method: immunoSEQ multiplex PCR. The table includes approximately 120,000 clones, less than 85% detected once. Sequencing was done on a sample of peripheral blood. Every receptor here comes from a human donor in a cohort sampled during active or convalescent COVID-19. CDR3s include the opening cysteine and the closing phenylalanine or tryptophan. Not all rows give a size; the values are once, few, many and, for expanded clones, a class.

CASNSGGTDTQYF	TRBV5-1	.
CASRGLAAPYEQYF	TRBV6-5	.
CAISDAGGLYSVYTF	TRBV10-3	.
CAWTAQRVLTNTEAFF	TRBV30	once
CASSQDLNYGYTF	TRBV4-2	few
CAWNLAGQGSGTIYF	TRBV30	.
CAIRGQGNQPQHF	TRBV10-3	.
CASSLMDRYNEQFF	TRBV7-9	.
CASSWNRGETQYF	TRBV7-7	.
CASSEWALAGYSGELFF	TRBV25-1	.
CASSYLDGEPQHF	TRBV6-2/TRBV6-3	.
CASSFSRGYEQYF	TRBV7-2	.
CASSLTGQGPREKLFF	TRBV11-2	.
CASSLANRGLDTQYF	TRBV5-6	.
CASSPPGLAGGLTYEQYF	TRBV18	.
CASSLVSANTGELFF	TRBV5-8	.
CAIMGTGAEPNTEAFF	TRBV2	.
CASSLWPPRGQGDGYTF	TRBV7-9	.
CASSQGGLDNSPLHF	TRBV4-3	.
CASSSWDWDPYNEQFF	TRBV7-2	.
CASSYKDRGGYTF	TRBV6-6	once
CASSVGQGSEKLFF	TRBV9	.
CASSQGGLAYKETQYF	TRBV4-1	few
CASSLAGGNEQFF	TRBV2	.
CAISGLPQDYGYTF	TRBV10-3	.
CASSHGTKPPEGKNIQYF	TRBV9	.
CASSLTWEEVVKNIQYF	TRBV4-2	once
CSVEDRRRGTEAFF	TRBV29-1	.
CASSPSPRVTGELFF	TRBV14	few
CASSNLGIQGNEQFF	TRBV6-2/TRBV6-3	.
CASSYQDRQGMQYF	TRBV6-2/TRBV6-3	.
CATGQGEKETQYF	TRBV7-9	.
CASSLRVGPTGNTIYF	TRBV7-8	.
CASSQVGTSHEKLFF	TRBV4-1	.
CASSQEPGQTFAGYTF	TRBV4-1	.
CASSQGGTSGKANEQYF	TRBV14	.
CASTKGGAYNEQFF	TRBV19	.
CASRQTGANEQFF	TRBV7-2	.
CASTGQKNIQYF	TRBV2	.
CASGGANMNTEAFF	TRBV6-5	.
CASSFMGQGSDSPLHF	TRBV7-2	.
CAWSFRDRGRPNTEAFF	TRBV30	.
CASSQWELAGNQETQYF	TRBV11-2	.
CASSPGLAPGEQYF	TRBV4-3	once
CASSIELYNEQFF	TRBV19	.
CASSKLAGVYYNEQFF	TRBV27	.
CASSLRRPVSPKTGYTF	TRBV19	few
CASSSTFTTGAFF	TRBV9	.
CASSPHPPGTNEQYF	TRBV18	.
CASSLDPTQRSWRDTDTQYF	TRBV11-2	.
CASTGSSGNTIYF	TRBV18	.
CASSQQNTEAFF	TRBV4-1	.
CASSPSDSFYTEAFF	TRBV18	few
CASSPSGRAEETQYF	TRBV4-3	.
CASSLQGVIQPQHF	TRBV5-6	few